This TCR beta chain came from a study of blood T cells in healthy people across ages. Study-level points and caveats: With age, beta diversity per million T cells declined roughly linearly, significantly by 30 to 40.

This clonotype has a count of ten or more. Its antigen remains unknown. Primers used in a second PCR of roughly 6 to 11 cycles were a sample-barcoded 5' primer and a J-beta primer mix. TCRdb independently ran MiXCR on the 5' RACE reads; one entry per CDR3 protein. The sample carries around 900,000 distinct CDR3 sequences, under 30% recorded once. Trimming removed 7 bases at V and 4 bases at J, with 13 bases between. Looked up from germline, CDR1 is SGHTA and CDR2 is FQGNSA. The CDR3 totals 13 residues. The sample consisted of blood. This TCR was sampled from a woman older than 75 in good health. The rearrangement uses TRBV7-2 and TRBJ1-2; perhaps TRBD1 as D (5 bases). The CDR3 sequence: CASKSGGFYGYTF. The DNA of the CDR3 is TGTGCCAGCAAGAGTGGGGGGTTCTATGGCTACACCTTC.